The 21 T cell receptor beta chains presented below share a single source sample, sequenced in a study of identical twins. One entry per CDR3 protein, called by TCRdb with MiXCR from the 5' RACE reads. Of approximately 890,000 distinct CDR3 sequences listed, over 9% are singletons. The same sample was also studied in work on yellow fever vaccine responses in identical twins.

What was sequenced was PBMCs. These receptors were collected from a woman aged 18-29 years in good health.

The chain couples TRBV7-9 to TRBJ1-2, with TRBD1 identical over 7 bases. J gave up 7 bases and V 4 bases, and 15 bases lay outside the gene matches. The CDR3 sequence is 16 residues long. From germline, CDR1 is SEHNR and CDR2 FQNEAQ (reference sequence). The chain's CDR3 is CASSSPSWDRHSGYTF. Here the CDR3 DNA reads TGTGCCAGCAGCTCCCCGAGTTGGGACAGACATAGTGGCTACACCTTC.

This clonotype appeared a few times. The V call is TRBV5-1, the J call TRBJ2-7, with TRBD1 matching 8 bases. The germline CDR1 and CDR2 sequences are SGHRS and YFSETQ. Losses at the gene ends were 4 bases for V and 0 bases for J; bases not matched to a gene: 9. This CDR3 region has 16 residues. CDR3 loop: CASSVAGTGPSYEQYF. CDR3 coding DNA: TGCGCCAGCAGCGTTGCCGGGACAGGTCCCTCCTACGAGCAGTACTTC. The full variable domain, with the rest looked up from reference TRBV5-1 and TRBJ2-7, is KAGVTQTPRYLIKTRGQQVTLSCSPISGHRSVSWYQQTPGQGLQFLFEYFSETQRNKGNFPGRFSGRQFSNSRSEMNVSTLELGDSALYLCASSVAGTGPSYEQYFGPGTRLTVT.

In nucleotides, the CDR3 is TGTGCCAGTAGTACCCTTACAGGGGAAGTCGGGGAGCTGTTTTTT. Encoded protein: CASSTLTGEVGELFF. The chain couples TRBV19 to TRBJ2-2, with 7 bases aligning to TRBD1. From germline, CDR1 is LNHDA and CDR2 SQIVND (reference sequence). Trimming removed 4 bases from V and 7 bases from J; junction bases left unmatched: 9. The CDR3 extends over 15 amino acids.

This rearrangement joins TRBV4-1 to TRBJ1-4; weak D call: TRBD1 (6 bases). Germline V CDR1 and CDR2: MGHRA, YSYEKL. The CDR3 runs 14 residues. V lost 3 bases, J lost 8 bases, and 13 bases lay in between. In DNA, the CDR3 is TGCGCCAGCAGCCAGTTTGGGACAAGGGAAAAACTGTTTTTT. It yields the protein CASSQFGTREKLFF.

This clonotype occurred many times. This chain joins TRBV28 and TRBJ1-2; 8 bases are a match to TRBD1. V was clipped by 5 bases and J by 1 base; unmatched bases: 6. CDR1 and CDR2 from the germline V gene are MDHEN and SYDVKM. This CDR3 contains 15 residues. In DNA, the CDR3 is TGTGCCAGCAGTCCCCTCGGACAGGGTAACTATGGCTACACCTTC. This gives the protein CASSPLGQGNYGYTF.

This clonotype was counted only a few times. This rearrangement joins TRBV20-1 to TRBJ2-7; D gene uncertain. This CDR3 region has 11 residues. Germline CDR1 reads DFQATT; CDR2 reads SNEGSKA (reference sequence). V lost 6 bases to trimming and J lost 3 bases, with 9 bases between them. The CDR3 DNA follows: TGCAGTGCAGGAGAAGTCTACGAGCAGTACGTC. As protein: CSAGEVYEQYV.

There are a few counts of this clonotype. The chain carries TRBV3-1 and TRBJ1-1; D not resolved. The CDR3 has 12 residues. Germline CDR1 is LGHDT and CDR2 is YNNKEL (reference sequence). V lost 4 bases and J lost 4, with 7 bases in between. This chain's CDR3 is CASSRRSTEAFF. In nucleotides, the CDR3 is TGTGCCAGCAGCCGGAGAAGCACTGAAGCTTTCTTT.

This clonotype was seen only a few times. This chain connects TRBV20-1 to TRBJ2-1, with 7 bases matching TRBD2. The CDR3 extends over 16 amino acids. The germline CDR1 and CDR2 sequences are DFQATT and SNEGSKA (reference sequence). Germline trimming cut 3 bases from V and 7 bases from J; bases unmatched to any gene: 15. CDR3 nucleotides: TGCAGTGCTAGGGGGTTGGAGCGGGGAAACTCGAATGAGCAGTTCTTC. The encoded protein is CSARGLERGNSNEQFF.

The DNA for the CDR3 is TGTGCCAGCAGCTCCACGGGACAGGGGGGCACCGGGGAGCTGTTTTTT. This sequence encodes CASSSTGQGGTGELFF. The chain has TRBV7-9 and TRBJ2-2; 11 bases fit TRBD1. This CDR3 has 16 residues. Germline trimming cut 4 bases from V and 4 bases from J; bases unmatched to any gene: 5. Germline CDR1 is SEHNR and CDR2 is FQNEAQ (reference sequence).

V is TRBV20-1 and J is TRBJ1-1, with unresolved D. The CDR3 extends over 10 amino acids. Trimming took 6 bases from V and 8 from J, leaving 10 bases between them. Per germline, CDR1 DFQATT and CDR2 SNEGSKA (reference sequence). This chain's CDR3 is CSAETVEAFF. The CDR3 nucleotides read TGCAGTGCGGAGACTGTGGAAGCTTTCTTT.

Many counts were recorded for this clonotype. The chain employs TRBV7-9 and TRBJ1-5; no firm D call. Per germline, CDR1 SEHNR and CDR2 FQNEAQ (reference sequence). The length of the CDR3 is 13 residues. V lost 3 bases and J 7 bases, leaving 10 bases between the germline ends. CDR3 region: CASSFGVGQPQHF. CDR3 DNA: TGTGCCAGCAGCTTCGGGGTTGGCCAGCCCCAGCATTTT.

The CDR3 DNA reads TGTGCCAGCAGCTTACTCCCACCCTCGTTGAACACTGAAGCTTTCTTT. Translating it yields CASSLLPPSLNTEAFF. The J gene is TRBJ1-1, the V gene TRBV7-6; D unclear. The CDR3 is 16 amino acids. V shed 2 bases and J shed 0 bases, with 13 bases lying between them. CDR1 is SGHVS, CDR2 FNYEAQ, per germline.

DNA of the CDR3: TGTGCCAGCAGCCAACAAGGACTAGCACAAGCCAAAAACATTCAGTACTTC. This encodes CASSQQGLAQAKNIQYF. V and J are TRBV4-2 and TRBJ2-4; TRBD2 agrees at 8 bases. Looked up from germline, CDR1 is LGHNA and CDR2 is YNFKEQ. The CDR3 sequence is 17 residues long. Trimming removed 2 bases from V and 0 bases from J; junction bases left unmatched: 6.

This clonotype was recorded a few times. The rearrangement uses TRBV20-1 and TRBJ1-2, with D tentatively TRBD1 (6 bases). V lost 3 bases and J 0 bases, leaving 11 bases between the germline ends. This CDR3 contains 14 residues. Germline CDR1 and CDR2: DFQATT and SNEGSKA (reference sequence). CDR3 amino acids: CSASGDTTNYGYTF. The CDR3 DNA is TGCAGTGCTAGCGGGGACACAACTAACTATGGCTACACCTTC.

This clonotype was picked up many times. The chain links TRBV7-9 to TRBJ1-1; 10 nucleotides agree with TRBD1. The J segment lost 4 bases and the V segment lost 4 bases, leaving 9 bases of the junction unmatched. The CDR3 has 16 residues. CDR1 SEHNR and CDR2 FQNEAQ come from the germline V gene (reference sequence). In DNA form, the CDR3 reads TGTGCCAGCAGCTGGTCCGGGACAGGGGATGGCACTGAAGCTTTCTTT. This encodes CASSWSGTGDGTEAFF. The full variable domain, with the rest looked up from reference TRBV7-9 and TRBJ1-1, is DTGVSQNPRHKITKRGQNVTFRCDPISEHNRLYWYRQTLGQGPEFLTYFQNEAQLEKSRLLSDRFSAERPKGSFSTLEIQRTEQGDSAMYLCASSWSGTGDGTEAFFGQGTRLTVV.

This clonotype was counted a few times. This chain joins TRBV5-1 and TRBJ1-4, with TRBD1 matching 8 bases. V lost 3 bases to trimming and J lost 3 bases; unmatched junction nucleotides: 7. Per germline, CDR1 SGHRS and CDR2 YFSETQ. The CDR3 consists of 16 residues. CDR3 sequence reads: CASSSETGVANEKLFF. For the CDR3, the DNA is TGCGCCAGCAGCTCGGAGACAGGGGTGGCTAATGAAAAACTGTTTTTT.

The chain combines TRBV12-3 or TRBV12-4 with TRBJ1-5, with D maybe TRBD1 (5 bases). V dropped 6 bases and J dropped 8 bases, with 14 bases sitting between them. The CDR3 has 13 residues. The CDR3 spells CASSTGGTEPQHF. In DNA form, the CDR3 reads TGTGCCAGCAGCACCGGGGGGACTGAGCCCCAGCATTTT.

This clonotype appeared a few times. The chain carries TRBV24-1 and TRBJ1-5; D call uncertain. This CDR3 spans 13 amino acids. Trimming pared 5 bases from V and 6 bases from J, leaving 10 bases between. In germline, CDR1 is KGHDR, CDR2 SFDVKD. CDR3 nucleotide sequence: TGTGCCACCAGTGCCCTAGGCGGTCAGCCCCAGCATTTT. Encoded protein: CATSALGGQPQHF.

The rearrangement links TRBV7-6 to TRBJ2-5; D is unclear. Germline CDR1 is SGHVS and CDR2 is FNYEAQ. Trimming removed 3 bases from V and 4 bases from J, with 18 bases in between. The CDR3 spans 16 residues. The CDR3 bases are TGTGCCAGCAGCTTTGGTTATTCGCTCTTGGGAGAGACCCAGTACTTC. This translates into CASSFGYSLLGETQYF.

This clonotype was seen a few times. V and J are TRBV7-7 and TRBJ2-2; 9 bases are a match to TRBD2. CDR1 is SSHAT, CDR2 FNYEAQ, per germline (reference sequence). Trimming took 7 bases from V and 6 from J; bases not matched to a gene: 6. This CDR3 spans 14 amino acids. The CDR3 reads CASTAGGLSGELFF. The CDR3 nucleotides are TGTGCCAGCACTGCGGGAGGGCTTTCCGGGGAGCTGTTTTTT.

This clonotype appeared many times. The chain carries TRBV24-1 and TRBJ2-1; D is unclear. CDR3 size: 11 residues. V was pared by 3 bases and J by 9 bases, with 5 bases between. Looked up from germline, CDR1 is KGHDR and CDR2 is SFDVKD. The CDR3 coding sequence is TGTGCCACCAGTGATATAGGTGAGCAGTTCTTC. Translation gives CATSDIGEQFF.